This T cell receptor beta chain appears in the sequencing data of a study of OX40 agonist ivuxolimab in advanced cancers. Study context: At 0.01 to 10 mg/kg, ivuxolimab was administered intravenously to patients every 2 weeks.

The table came from immunoSEQ multiplex PCR; TCRdb's copy has only in-frame clones and leaves some out. The repertoire holds 77,000 or so clones, about 85% seen once, with around 2.1% in the top ten. V lost 3 bases and J lost 5, with 22 bases in between. The germline gives CDR1 LNHDA, CDR2 SQIVND (reference sequence). This CDR3 region has 17 residues. Study-wide points: Expansion of clones was among the lowest in partial responders at 0.1-3.0 mg/kg. Some patients who did not respond also had low normalized T-cell clonal expansion.

On this clone itself: What it binds is unknown.

The chain recombines TRBV19 with TRBJ1-1; a possible D gene is TRBD1 (6 bases). The specimen comprised CD4+ or CD8+ T cells sorted from blood, sampled in a trial of the OX40 agonist ivuxolimab. The clonotype comes from an adult with an advanced solid tumor such as melanoma, head and neck, liver or kidney cancer. CDR3 coding DNA: TGTGCCAGTAGTATGGTTCGGGGGCGCGTTGAATGGACTGAAGCTTTCTTT. As protein: CASSMVRGRVEWTEAFF.